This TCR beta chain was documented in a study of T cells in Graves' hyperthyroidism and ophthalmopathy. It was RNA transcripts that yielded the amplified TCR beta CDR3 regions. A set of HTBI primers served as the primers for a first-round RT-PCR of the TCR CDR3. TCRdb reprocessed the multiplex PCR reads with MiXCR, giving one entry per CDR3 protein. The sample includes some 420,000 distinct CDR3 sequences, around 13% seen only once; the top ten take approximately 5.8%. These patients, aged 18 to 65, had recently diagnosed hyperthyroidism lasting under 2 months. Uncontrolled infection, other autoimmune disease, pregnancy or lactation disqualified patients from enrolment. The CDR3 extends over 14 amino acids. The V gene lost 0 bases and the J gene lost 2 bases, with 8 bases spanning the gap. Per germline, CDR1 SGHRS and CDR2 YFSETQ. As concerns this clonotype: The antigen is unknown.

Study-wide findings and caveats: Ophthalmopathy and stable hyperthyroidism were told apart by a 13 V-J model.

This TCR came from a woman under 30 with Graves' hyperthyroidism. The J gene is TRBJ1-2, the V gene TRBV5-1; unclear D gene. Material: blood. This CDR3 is CASSLEGGNYGYTF. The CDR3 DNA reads TGCGCCAGCAGCTTGGAAGGAGGCAACTATGGCTACACCTTC.